One and the same sample provided the 24 T cell receptor beta chains below, sequenced in a study of blood T cell repertoires in COVID-19. Clones were sequenced by immunoSEQ multiplex PCR, and TCRdb holds only the in-frame ones, with some missing. Of around 60,000 clones detected, approximately 90% appear once; the ten largest clones hold under 4.5%. The sample comprised peripheral blood. The receptors come from a human donor in a cohort sampled during active COVID-19.

The CDR3 sequence is CASSRSYSGAGELFF. As DNA, the CDR3 is TGTGCCAGTAGTAGATCATATTCGGGGGCCGGGGAGCTGTTTTTT. V usage is TRBV19 and J usage is TRBJ2-2, with D perhaps matching TRBD2 (6 bases). CDR1 is LNHDA, CDR2 SQIVND, per germline (reference sequence). The V gene lost 4 bases and the J gene lost 6 bases, with 15 bases spanning the gap. This CDR3 region has 15 residues.

This rearrangement joins TRBV9 to TRBJ2-7; 9 bases line up with TRBD2. Unmatched junction bases numbered 5, after V lost 4 bases and J lost 3 bases. Germline V lookup: CDR1 SGDLS, CDR2 YYNGEE. The CDR3 is 14 residues long. The CDR3 nucleotides read TGTGCCAGCAGCATCGCTAGCGGGGTCTACGAGCAGTACTTC. Its translation is CASSIASGVYEQYF.

The chain recombines TRBV5-8 with TRBJ2-7; D not certain. CDR3 length: 15 amino acids. Trimming removed 3 bases at V and 5 bases at J, with 18 bases between. Germline-derived CDR1 and CDR2 are SGHTS and YDEGEE. This CDR3 is CASSSKNSQVHEQYF. For the CDR3, the DNA is TGTGCCAGCAGCTCCAAGAACTCCCAGGTCCACGAGCAGTACTTC.

This clone was picked up one time. This sequence joins TRBV18 and TRBJ1-6; TRBD1 might be the D (6 bases). Germline values: CDR1 KGHSH, CDR2 LQKENI. Trimming removed 2 bases at V and 6 bases at J, with 8 bases between. This CDR3 spans 14 amino acids. The CDR3 DNA reads TGTGCCAGCTCACCAGGACAGACTAATTCACCCCTCCACTTT. Amino acids: CASSPGQTNSPLHF.

J is TRBJ1-1 and V is TRBV13, with TRBD1 identical over 7 bases. The CDR3 has 14 residues. Trimming removed 3 bases from V and 1 base from J; junction bases left unmatched: 2. Germline V gene data show CDR1 as PRHDT and CDR2 as FYEKMQ (reference sequence). The CDR3 sequence: CASSFNRGNTEAFF. CDR3 coding DNA: TGTGCCAGCAGCTTTAACAGGGGGAACACTGAAGCTTTCTTT.

The chain employs TRBV11-2 and TRBJ2-1, with 11 bases fitting TRBD2. Germline lookup yields CDR1 SGHAT and CDR2 FQNNGV. This CDR3 has 17 residues. V dropped 4 bases and J dropped 7; count of bases not matched to a gene: 12. The CDR3 is CASSSGLAGDRWNEQFF. The CDR3, as DNA: TGTGCCAGCAGCTCAGGACTAGCGGGCGACCGGTGGAATGAGCAGTTCTTC.

This CDR3 is CASSQDPAGVRNEQFF. CDR3 in DNA: TGTGCCAGCAGCCAAGATCCTGCGGGAGTTCGCAATGAGCAGTTCTTC. The chain joins TRBV4-2 to TRBJ2-1; 7 bases agree with TRBD2. The CDR3 is 16 residues long. V shed 0 bases, J shed 6 bases, and the junction held 8 bases outside the gene matches. CDR1 and CDR2 from the germline V gene are LGHNA and YNFKEQ.

This clone appeared a single time. The CDR3 nucleotides read TGTGCCAGCGAGTCGCGCTCCTACAATGAGCAGTTCTTC. Translated: CASESRSYNEQFF. The chain carries TRBV6-5 and TRBJ2-1; D unclear. The CDR3 has 13 residues. The V end lost 8 bases, the J end lost 0 bases, and 8 bases lay between the germline ends. Germline V gene lookup returns CDR1 MNHEY and CDR2 SVGAGI.

This chain joins TRBV7-6 and TRBJ1-2, with D tentatively TRBD1 (5 bases). Germline V gene data show CDR1 as SGHVS and CDR2 as FNYEAQ. This CDR3 contains 16 residues. The V end was cut by 2 bases, the J end by 6 bases, with 19 bases between. CDR3 in amino acids: CASSLTQGLTRDGYTF. The CDR3 coding sequence is TGTGCCAGCAGCTTAACTCAGGGTTTAACTCGCGATGGCTACACCTTC.

This clone was recorded a few times. This chain joins TRBV5-6 and TRBJ2-7; TRBD1 aligns across 8 bases. V was pared by 3 bases and J by 9 bases, with 11 bases of the junction left unmatched. Germline CDR1 SGHDT, CDR2 YYEEEE. The CDR3 covers 14 residues. CDR3 region: CASSSGTGVMGQYF. The DNA of the CDR3 is TGTGCCAGCAGCTCCGGGACAGGTGTCATGGGGCAGTACTTC.

This chain connects TRBV9 to TRBJ2-2; D call uncertain. CDR3 length equals 15 residues. Looked up from germline, CDR1 is SGDLS and CDR2 is YYNGEE. V gave up 2 bases and J gave up 0 bases, with 8 bases separating them. The CDR3 reads CASSVHRANTGELFF. Written as DNA, the CDR3 is TGTGCCAGCAGCGTCCACCGGGCGAACACCGGGGAGCTGTTTTTT.

The J gene is TRBJ1-2, the V gene TRBV18; a weak D match, TRBD1 (6 bases). Germline CDR1 KGHSH, CDR2 LQKENI. V dropped 5 bases and J dropped 5 bases, with 18 bases sitting between them. The CDR3 loop spans 15 amino acids. The DNA for the CDR3 is TGTGCCAGCTCAGCCCCGGACACAGGGACATATGGCTACACCTTC. It encodes CASSAPDTGTYGYTF.

The genes are TRBV11-2 and TRBJ2-3, with 7 bases that match TRBD2. Germline CDR1 SGHAT, CDR2 FQNNGV. CDR3 length equals 19 residues. V was pared by 5 bases and J by 0 bases, with 17 bases of the junction left unmatched. CDR3 in amino acids: CASSPRRLATLTSTDTQYF. In DNA form, the CDR3 reads TGTGCCAGCAGCCCGCGCAGACTAGCTACTTTAACTAGCACAGATACGCAGTATTTT. Full variable domain (outside the CDR3, taken from reference TRBV11-2 and TRBJ2-3): EAGVAQSPRYKIIEKRQSVAFWCNPISGHATLYWYQQILGQGPKLLIQFQNNGVVDDSQLPKDRFSAERLKGVDSTLKIQPAKLEDSAVYLCASSPRRLATLTSTDTQYFGPGTRLTVL.

V and J are TRBV5-5 and TRBJ2-7; TRBD2 matches at 11 bases. This CDR3 comprises 14 residues. V gave up 4 bases and J gave up 5 bases; unmatched junction bases: 5. Germline CDR1 and CDR2: SGHKS and YYEKEE (reference sequence). In nucleotides, the CDR3 is TGTGCCAGCAGCGGGGGACTAGCGGCGAACGAGCAGTACTTC. It yields the protein CASSGGLAANEQYF.

V gene TRBV10-2 combines with J gene TRBJ2-2; D might be TRBD1 (5 bases). V dropped 2 bases and J dropped 2 bases, with 12 bases sitting between them. This CDR3 is 16 amino acids long. Per germline, CDR1 WSHSY and CDR2 SAAADI. CDR3 coding DNA: TGCGCCAGCAGTGAGATATACAGGAAAAACACCGGGGAGCTGTTTTTT. Translated, it gives CASSEIYRKNTGELFF.

The chain couples TRBV15 to TRBJ1-1, with D unresolved. From germline, CDR1 is LNHNV and CDR2 YYDKDF (reference sequence). V gave up 0 bases and J gave up 8 bases, with 10 bases separating them. The CDR3 has 13 amino acids. CDR3 in DNA: TGTGCCACCAGCAGAGAATACAGCCTAGAAGCTTTCTTT. This translates into CATSREYSLEAFF.

V and J are TRBV28 and TRBJ1-3; perhaps TRBD1 as D (5 bases). Trimming removed 4 bases from V and 0 bases from J, with 10 bases in between. Germline CDR1 and CDR2: MDHEN and SYDVKM. CDR3 size: 15 residues. CDR3 in amino acids: CASSYPDNSGNTIYF. DNA for the CDR3: TGTGCCAGCAGTTACCCGGACAACTCTGGAAACACCATATATTTT.

The rearrangement joins TRBV4-3 to TRBJ1-1; 7 bases fit TRBD1. V lost 3 bases to trimming and J lost 3 bases; unmatched junction nucleotides: 7. The CDR3 sequence is 15 residues long. The germline V gene encodes CDR1 LGHNA and CDR2 YSLEER. Here the CDR3 DNA reads TGCGCCAGCAGCCAGCCGGGACAGATGCACACTGAAGCTTTCTTT. It translates to CASSQPGQMHTEAFF.

The chain couples TRBV27 to TRBJ2-7; TRBD2 agrees at 8 bases. V lost 8 bases and J lost 2; bases outside the gene matches: 17. CDR3 length equals 17 residues. Germline CDR1 reads MNHEY; CDR2 reads SMNVEV (reference sequence). CDR3 loop: CASRPRGGVAGTYEQYF. Here the CDR3 DNA reads TGTGCCAGCCGGCCTAGGGGGGGGGTAGCGGGGACCTACGAGCAGTACTTC.

The chain links TRBV12-3 or TRBV12-4 to TRBJ1-1; D is undetermined. This CDR3 contains 13 residues. Trimming left V 6 bases short and J 4 bases short, with 12 bases between. Written as DNA, the CDR3 is TGTGCCAGCAGCCCGACCTTAGCCACTGAAGCTTTCTTT. Amino acid sequence: CASSPTLATEAFF.

The sample holds a few counts of this clone. The chain combines TRBV5-1 with TRBJ1-6, with 7 bases fitting TRBD1. J lost 10 bases, V lost 4 bases, and 23 bases had no gene match. From germline, CDR1 is SGHRS and CDR2 YFSETQ. This CDR3 has 19 residues. The CDR3 nucleotides are TGCGCCAGCAGCCCTAACCCGCCACCTACGACAGGGATCGTCTCACCCCTCCACTTT. Its translation is CASSPNPPPTTGIVSPLHF.

V is TRBV3-1 (or the pseudogene TRBV3-2) and J is TRBJ1-6; 9 bases are a match to TRBD1. With V trimmed by 2 bases and J by 13 bases, 9 bases remained unmatched. Germline lookup yields CDR1 LGHDT and CDR2 YNNKEL (reference sequence). The CDR3 covers 15 residues. The CDR3 coding sequence is TGTGCCAGCAGCCAAAGTGGGACAGGGATCGTGCCCCTCCACTTT. Its protein is CASSQSGTGIVPLHF.

V is TRBV28 and J is TRBJ2-6; D not resolved. Germline V CDR1 and CDR2: MDHEN, SYDVKM. V shed 7 bases and J shed 0 bases, with 13 bases lying between them. This CDR3 spans 16 amino acids. Here the CDR3 reads CASTHPMYSGANVLTF. The CDR3 DNA reads as TGTGCCAGCACCCACCCTATGTACTCTGGGGCCAACGTCCTGACTTTC.

The CDR3 sequence is CASSPSGRADYYEQYF. In DNA, the CDR3 is TGTGCCAGCAGTCCTAGCGGGAGGGCCGATTATTACGAGCAGTACTTC. The chain links TRBV2 to TRBJ2-7; 12 nucleotides match TRBD2. V lost 5 bases and J lost 4; bases outside the gene matches: 9. The CDR3 contains 16 residues. Germline CDR1 reads SNHLY; CDR2 reads FYNNEI.